This T cell receptor (beta chain) appears in the sequencing data of a study of blood T cell repertoires in COVID-19. The wider study: The United States, Italy and Spain were the sources of the acute and convalescent COVID-19 samples. PBMCs, B-cell-depleted T cells, or T cells were the source of the cDNA or gDNA that made up the material.

Original processing methods: For nucleated cells, counts were estimated from reference gene primer amplification. Sequencing used immunoSEQ multiplex PCR; TCRdb keeps in-frame clones, though not all of them. V, J and clone size are those of that table, while D and trimming were read from the DNA. This table holds 140,000 or so clones, around 82% found once. V was shortened by 5 bases and J by 0 bases, with 17 bases between the two germline ends. The CDR3 runs to 17 residues. Germline assignment: CDR1 SGHTA and CDR2 FQGNSA. The sample consisted of peripheral blood. The V call is TRBV7-2, the J call TRBJ1-5; possibly TRBD1 for D (5 bases). The clonotype originates from a human donor in a cohort sampled during active COVID-19. This CDR3 reads CASSGPLGGASNQPQHF. Here the CDR3 DNA reads TGTGCCAGCAGCGGCCCCCTAGGTGGGGCTAGCAATCAGCCCCAGCATTTT.